This T cell receptor (beta chain) derives from a study of blood T cell repertoires in COVID-19. Per the original data handling: The authors estimated nucleated cell counts from reference gene primer amplification. Profiled with immunoSEQ multiplex PCR; TCRdb holds only in-frame clones, not every one. From that table come the V and J calls and clone size; the DNA was used to work out D and trimming. The sample has about 270,000 clones, over 80% seen once. This CDR3 comprises 14 residues. With 6 bases clipped from V and 3 bases from J, the junction kept 2 bases outside the gene matches. Per the germline V gene, CDR1 is SGHRS and CDR2 is YFSETQ.

This clonotype was obtained from a woman between 50 and 59 years old with active or convalescent COVID-19. The chain uses TRBV5-1 and TRBJ2-2, with TRBD1 matching over 10 bases. Specimen: peripheral blood. CDR3: CASTGTGDTGELFF. CDR3 sequence (DNA): TGCGCCAGCACCGGGACAGGGGACACCGGGGAGCTGTTTTTT.